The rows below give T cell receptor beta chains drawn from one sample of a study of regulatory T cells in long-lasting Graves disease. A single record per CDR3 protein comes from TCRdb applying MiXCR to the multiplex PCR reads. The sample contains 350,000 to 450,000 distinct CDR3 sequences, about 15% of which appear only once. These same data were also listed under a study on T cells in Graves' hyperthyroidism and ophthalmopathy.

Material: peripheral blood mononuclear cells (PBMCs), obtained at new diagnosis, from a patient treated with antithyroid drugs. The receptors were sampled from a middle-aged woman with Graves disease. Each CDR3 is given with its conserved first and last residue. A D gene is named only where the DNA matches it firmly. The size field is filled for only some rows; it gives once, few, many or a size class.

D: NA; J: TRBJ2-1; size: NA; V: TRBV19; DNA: TGTGCCAGTAGTATTGACCCGAGCTCCTACAATGAGCAGTTCTTC; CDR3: CASSIDPSSYNEQFF
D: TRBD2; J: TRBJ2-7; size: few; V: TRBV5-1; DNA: TGCGCCAGCAGCTTGGGGACGGGACTAGCGGACTACGAGCAGTACTTC; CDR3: CASSLGTGLADYEQYF
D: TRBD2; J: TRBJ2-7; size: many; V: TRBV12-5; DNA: TGTGCTAGTGGTTTGGTACTAACAGGCAGCGGGAGGTCTCACGAGCAGTACTTC; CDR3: CASGLVLTGSGRSHEQYF
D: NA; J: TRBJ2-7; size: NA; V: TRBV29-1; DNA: TGCAGCGTTGAAGCTAAAGGTGGCGAGCAGTACTTC; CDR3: CSVEAKGGEQYF
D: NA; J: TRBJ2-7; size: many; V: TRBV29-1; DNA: TGCAGCGTCGCTTACCGGGACAACCCCTACGAGCAGTACTTC; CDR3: CSVAYRDNPYEQYF
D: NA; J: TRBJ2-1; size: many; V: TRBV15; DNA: TGTGCCACCAGCACCGGACGGGTTCACTCCTACAATGAGCAGTTCTTC; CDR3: CATSTGRVHSYNEQFF
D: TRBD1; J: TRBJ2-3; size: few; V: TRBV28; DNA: TGTGCCAGCAGCCCTCTCCGGGACAGGGCCTCCACAGATACGCAGTATTTT; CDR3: CASSPLRDRASTDTQYF
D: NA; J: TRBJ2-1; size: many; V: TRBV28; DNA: TGTGCCAGCTCAAGCCTAGCCGATGAGCAGTTCTTC; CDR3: CASSSLADEQFF
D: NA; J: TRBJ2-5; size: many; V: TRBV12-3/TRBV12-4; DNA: TGTGCCAGCAGTTTGATGGACCAAGAGACCCAGTACTTC; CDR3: CASSLMDQETQYF
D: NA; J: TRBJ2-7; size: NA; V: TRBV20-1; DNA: TGCAGTGCTCGCAGGGCCGAATACGAGCAGTACTTC; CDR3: CSARRAEYEQYF
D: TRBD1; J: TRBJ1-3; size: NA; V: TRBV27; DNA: TGTGCCAGCAGTTTGACAGGGGGACCCAGGAACACCATATATTTT; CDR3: CASSLTGGPRNTIYF
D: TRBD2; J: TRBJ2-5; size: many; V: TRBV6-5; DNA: TGTGCCAGCAGTTACGCGACTAGCGGGAGTGTTGAGACCCAGTACTTC; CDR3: CASSYATSGSVETQYF
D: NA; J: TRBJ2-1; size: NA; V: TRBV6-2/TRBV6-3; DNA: TGTGCCAGCAGTTATTTAAGCTACAATGAGCAGTTCTTC; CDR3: CASSYLSYNEQFF
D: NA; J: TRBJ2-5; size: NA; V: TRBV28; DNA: TGTGCCAGCAGTTTATTACCCGTCGAGACCCAGTACTTC; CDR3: CASSLLPVETQYF
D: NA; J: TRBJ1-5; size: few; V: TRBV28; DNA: TGTGCCAGCAGTTTCTTCGGACAGTACAATCAGCCCCAGCCTTTT; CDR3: CASSFFGQYNQPQPF
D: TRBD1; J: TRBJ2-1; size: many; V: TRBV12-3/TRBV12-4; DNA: TGTGCCAGCAGTTTCCGGACAGGATACAATGAGCAGTTCTTC; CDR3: CASSFRTGYNEQFF
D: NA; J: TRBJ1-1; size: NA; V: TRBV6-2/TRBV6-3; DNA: TGTGCCAGCATTTCCCCTGGGGACACTGAAGCTTTCTTT; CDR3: CASISPGDTEAFF
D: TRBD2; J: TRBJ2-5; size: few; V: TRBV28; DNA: TGTGCCACCACCCAACCCGGGACTACTAAAGAGACCCAGTACTTC; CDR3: CATTQPGTTKETQYF
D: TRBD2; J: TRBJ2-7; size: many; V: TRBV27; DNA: TGTGCCAGCAGTATCTCAGGACTAGCGTACTCCTACGAGCAGTACTTC; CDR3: CASSISGLAYSYEQYF
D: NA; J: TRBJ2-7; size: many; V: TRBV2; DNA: TGTGCCAGCAGTTCTACAGGGTACTCCTACGAGCAGTACTTC; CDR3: CASSSTGYSYEQYF
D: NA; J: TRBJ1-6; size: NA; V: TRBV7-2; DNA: TGTGCCAGCAGCTCCAACAGTCCCCTTTATTCACCCCTCCACTTT; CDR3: CASSSNSPLYSPLHF
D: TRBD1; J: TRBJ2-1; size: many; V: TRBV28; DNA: TGTGCCAGCAGTCCCCGACAGGGTCCTATCTACAATGAGCAGTTCTTC; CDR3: CASSPRQGPIYNEQFF
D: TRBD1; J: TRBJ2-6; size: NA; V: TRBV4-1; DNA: TGCGCCAGCAGCCAGCCGGGACAGGGGGCGCCTGGGGCCAACGTCCTGACTTTC; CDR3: CASSQPGQGAPGANVLTF
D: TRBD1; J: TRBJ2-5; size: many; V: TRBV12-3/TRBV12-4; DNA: TGTGCCACGAACAGGGGCAGCGTAGGAGAGACCCAGTACTTC; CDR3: CATNRGSVGETQYF
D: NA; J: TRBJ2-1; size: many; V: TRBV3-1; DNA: TGTGCCAGCAGCCACTACAGGGCGTCGGTCTACAATGAGCAGTTCTTC; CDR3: CASSHYRASVYNEQFF
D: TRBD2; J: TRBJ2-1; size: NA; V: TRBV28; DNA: TGTGCCAGCAGCTCGAAAAGCGGGATTGAGCAGTTCTTC; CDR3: CASSSKSGIEQFF
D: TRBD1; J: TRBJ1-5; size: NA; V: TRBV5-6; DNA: TGTGCCAGCAGCGAGGGGACAGGGAGGGGCAATCAGCCCCAGCATTTT; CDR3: CASSEGTGRGNQPQHF